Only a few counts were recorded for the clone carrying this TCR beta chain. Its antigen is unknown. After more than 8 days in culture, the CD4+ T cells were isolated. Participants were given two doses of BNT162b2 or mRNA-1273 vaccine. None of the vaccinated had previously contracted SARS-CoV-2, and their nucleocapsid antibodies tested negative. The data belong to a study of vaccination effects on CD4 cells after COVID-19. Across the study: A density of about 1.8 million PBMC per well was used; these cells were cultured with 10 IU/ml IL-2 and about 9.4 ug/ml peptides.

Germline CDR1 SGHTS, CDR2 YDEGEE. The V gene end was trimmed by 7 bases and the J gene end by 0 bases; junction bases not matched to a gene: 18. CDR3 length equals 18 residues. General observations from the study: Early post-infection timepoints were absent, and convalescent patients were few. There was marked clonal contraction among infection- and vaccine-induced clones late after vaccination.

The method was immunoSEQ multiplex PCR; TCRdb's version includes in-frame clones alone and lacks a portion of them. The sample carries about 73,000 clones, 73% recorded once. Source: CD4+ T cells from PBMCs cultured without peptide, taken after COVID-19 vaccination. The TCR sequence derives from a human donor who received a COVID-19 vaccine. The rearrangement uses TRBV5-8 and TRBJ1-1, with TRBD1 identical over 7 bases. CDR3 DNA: TGTGCCAGCCCTCGACTGGGACAGCGACATGACATGAACACTGAAGCTTTCTTT. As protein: CASPRLGQRHDMNTEAFF.